One sample yielded the 26 T cell receptor beta chains listed below, sequenced in a study of T cell responses to AZD1222 COVID-19 vaccine. The table came from immunoSEQ multiplex PCR; TCRdb's copy has only in-frame clones and leaves some out. The sample includes a few hundred thousand clones, 90% to 95% seen only once; the top ten take less than 0.65%. The starting material was peripheral blood, obtained on day 0 of AZD1222 vaccination. These receptors came from an adult in good health.

The rearrangement joins TRBV19 to TRBJ2-1; the D gene is possibly TRBD2 (5 bases). CDR1 and CDR2 (germline): LNHDA, SQIVND (reference sequence). The CDR3 length is 15 residues. Trimming stripped 7 bases from V and 5 bases from J, with 18 bases between. CDR3 coding DNA: TGTGCCAGTACAGAAAGAGGAATCGGGAACAATGAGCAGTTCTTC. It encodes CASTERGIGNNEQFF.

The gene calls are TRBV11-2 and TRBJ1-4; possible D gene TRBD1, 6 bases. Germline assignment: CDR1 SGHAT and CDR2 FQNNGV. Trimming shortened V by 6 bases and J by 2 bases, and 16 bases separated the two germline ends. The CDR3 totals 16 residues. The CDR3 loop is CASSAGGARTNEKLFF. The CDR3 DNA reads TGTGCCAGCAGTGCCGGGGGGGCGAGGACTAATGAAAAACTGTTTTTT.

V usage is TRBV5-1 and J usage is TRBJ2-1, with TRBD2 matching 8 bases. The CDR3 loop spans 14 amino acids. The junction had 5 bases not matched to a gene; V was cut back by 0 bases and J by 9 bases. The germline V gene has CDR1 SGHRS and CDR2 YFSETQ. The CDR3 DNA follows: TGCGCCAGCAGCTTGGCGGGACTAGAGGTTGAGCAGTTCTTC. Translating gives CASSLAGLEVEQFF.

The chain links TRBV7-2 to TRBJ1-2, with D tentatively TRBD1 (6 bases). CDR3 length: 14 amino acids. Trimming pared 2 bases from V and 4 bases from J, leaving 11 bases between. Germline CDR1 SGHTA, CDR2 FQGNSA. The CDR3 bases are TGTGCCAGCAGCTTAAAGGGACACATCTATGGCTACACCTTC. Its translation is CASSLKGHIYGYTF.

This clone was observed once. The rearrangement joins TRBV11-2 to TRBJ2-1; tentatively, D is TRBD2 (5 bases). The CDR3 spans 14 residues. Trimming left V 5 bases short and J 4 bases short, with 12 bases between. Germline assignment: CDR1 SGHAT and CDR2 FQNNGV. The CDR3: CASSPRGPYNEQFF. DNA for the CDR3: TGTGCCAGCAGCCCCCGAGGGCCGTACAATGAGCAGTTCTTC.

This sequence joins TRBV27 and TRBJ2-7, with D perhaps TRBD1 (5 bases). V lost 8 bases, J lost 3 bases, and 14 bases lay in between. The CDR3 totals 13 residues. The germline CDR1 and CDR2 sequences are MNHEY and SMNVEV (reference sequence). The CDR3 nucleotides read TGTGCCAGCTCCAGGGTACCTGTCTACGAGCAGTACTTC. It specifies CASSRVPVYEQYF.

In its sample, this clone was seen a few times. V and J are TRBV28 and TRBJ1-4; D is ambiguous. The CDR3 is made up of 13 amino acids. The V gene lost 7 bases and the J gene lost 3 bases, with 9 bases spanning the gap. CDR1 is MDHEN and CDR2 is SYDVKM in the germline V gene. The CDR3 bases are TGTGCCAGCAAACCCGCGGCTAATGAAAAACTGTTTTTT. It yields the protein CASKPAANEKLFF.

The chain uses TRBV30 and TRBJ2-3; 10 nucleotides line up with TRBD2. Germline-derived CDR1 and CDR2 are GTSNPN and SVGIG (reference sequence). The CDR3 totals 18 residues. Trimming cost V 2 bases and J 1 base; bases outside gene matches: 12. CDR3 coding DNA: TGTGCCTGGAGTCCGAGTCTAGCGGGAGCGGTCGGCACAGATACGCAGTATTTT. This translates into CAWSPSLAGAVGTDTQYF.

This clone appeared a single time. V usage is TRBV6-1 and J usage is TRBJ2-1; 8 bases match TRBD2. CDR1 MNHNS and CDR2 SASEGT come from the germline V gene. The trim removed 1 base at V and 4 bases at J, leaving 9 bases unmatched. The CDR3 totals 17 residues. The CDR3 reads CASSEGGMSGSYNEQFF. CDR3 coding DNA: TGTGCCAGCAGTGAAGGCGGCATGAGCGGGAGTTACAATGAGCAGTTCTTC.

The chain is built from TRBV11-2 and TRBJ2-1; no clear D. V shed 4 bases and J shed 3 bases, with 7 bases lying between them. Looked up from germline, CDR1 is SGHAT and CDR2 is FQNNGV. The CDR3 length is 13 residues. The CDR3 DNA reads TGTGCCAGCAGCTCCCCCCTCTACAATGAGCAGTTCTTC. Encoded protein: CASSSPLYNEQFF.

The J gene is TRBJ2-2, the V gene TRBV5-1; the D is unclear. Germline V CDR1 and CDR2: SGHRS, YFSETQ. V lost 0 bases and J lost 4, with 7 bases in between. The CDR3 loop spans 14 amino acids. DNA of the CDR3: TGCGCCAGCAGCTTGGCCCCGGTCACCGGGGAGCTGTTTTTT. Protein sequence: CASSLAPVTGELFF. Looking up the rest from reference TRBV5-1 and TRBJ2-2 gives the full variable domain: KAGVTQTPRYLIKTRGQQVTLSCSPISGHRSVSWYQQTPGQGLQFLFEYFSETQRNKGNFPGRFSGRQFSNSRSEMNVSTLELGDSALYLCASSLAPVTGELFFGEGSRLTVL.

The chain uses TRBV19 and TRBJ2-5; TRBD2 matches at 8 bases. Germline CDR1 is LNHDA and CDR2 is SQIVND (reference sequence). CDR3 length equals 13 residues. With 6 bases clipped from V and 5 bases from J, the junction kept 5 bases outside the gene matches. CDR3 amino acids: CASRSGGLETQYF. The CDR3 coding sequence is TGTGCCAGTAGGAGCGGGGGTCTCGAGACCCAGTACTTC.

This sequence joins TRBV19 and TRBJ2-2, with TRBD1 matching over 8 bases. V gave up 6 bases and J gave up 4 bases; unmatched junction bases: 13. CDR1 LNHDA and CDR2 SQIVND come from the germline V gene (reference sequence). The CDR3 has 17 amino acids. In nucleotides, the CDR3 is TGTGCCAGTAGCAATAAGGGACAGGCCCTGACCACCGGGGAGCTGTTTTTT. Its translation is CASSNKGQALTTGELFF.

This chain uses TRBV7-3 with TRBJ2-7, with D perhaps being TRBD1 or TRBD2 (6 bases each). The germline V and J ends were trimmed by 5 bases and 2 bases, with 19 bases remaining between them. This CDR3 spans 16 amino acids. Germline CDR1 is SGHTA and CDR2 is FQGTGA. The CDR3 bases are TGTGCCAGCAGCCAGGAAGGGGGGATCGCGGCCTACGAGCAGTACTTC. It codes for CASSQEGGIAAYEQYF.

V is TRBV19 and J is TRBJ1-2; 9 bases match TRBD1. V was clipped by 0 bases and J by 4 bases; unmatched bases: 6. Germline V CDR1 and CDR2: LNHDA, SQIVND (reference sequence). The CDR3 is 16 residues long. The CDR3 bases are TGTGCCAGTAGTATAGATCCTGGGACAGGGAGCTATGGCTACACCTTC. It is translated as CASSIDPGTGSYGYTF.

This clone is a singleton in its sample. V is TRBV6-2 or TRBV6-3 and J is TRBJ2-1; TRBD2 aligns across 7 bases. This CDR3 is built from 17 residues. V lost 0 bases to trimming and J lost 2 bases; unmatched junction nucleotides: 7. Germline V lookup: CDR1 MNHEY, CDR2 SVGEGT. The CDR3 coding sequence is TGTGCCAGCAGTTACTCTGCGGGAGTTGTGCCCTACAATGAGCAGTTCTTC. The encoded protein is CASSYSAGVVPYNEQFF.

The chain links TRBV9 to TRBJ1-5; perhaps TRBD1 as D (5 bases). The CDR3 consists of 17 residues. Germline CDR1 SGDLS, CDR2 YYNGEE. Trimming removed 0 bases from V and 6 bases from J, with 19 bases in between. The CDR3 reads CASSVEWGEGKGQPQHF. DNA for the CDR3: TGTGCCAGCAGCGTAGAGTGGGGAGAGGGGAAGGGTCAGCCCCAGCATTTT.

This chain joins TRBV10-1 and TRBJ2-3; TRBD2 might be the D (7 bases). The CDR3 sequence is 16 residues long. Trimming stripped 3 bases from V and 6 bases from J, with 19 bases between. Germline CDR1 WNHNN, CDR2 SYGVQD (reference sequence). The CDR3 bases are TGCGCCAGCAGTGATCGTGGGGGGGCCGCCCGGGATACGCAGTATTTT. Protein: CASSDRGGAARDTQYF.

The J gene is TRBJ2-2, the V gene TRBV5-4, with D possibly TRBD1 on 6 matching bases. Germline-derived CDR1 and CDR2 are SGHNT and YYREEE (reference sequence). V lost 3 bases and J lost 4, with 13 bases in between. The CDR3 is made up of 15 amino acids. The CDR3 nucleotides read TGTGCCAGCAGCTCAGATATCAGGGGCACCGGGGAGCTGTTTTTT. Translated, it gives CASSSDIRGTGELFF.

The chain combines TRBV19 with TRBJ1-1; D call uncertain. Trimming took 3 bases from V and 1 from J, leaving 9 bases between them. Germline-derived CDR1 and CDR2 are LNHDA and SQIVND (reference sequence). The CDR3 length is 14 residues. Here the CDR3 reads CASSIAGPNTEAFF. Written as DNA, the CDR3 is TGTGCCAGTAGTATCGCCGGACCGAACACTGAAGCTTTCTTT.

The chain couples TRBV13 to TRBJ1-1, with D possibly TRBD1 on 5 matching bases. Deletions cut 5 bases from V and 0 bases from J, with 19 bases between. The CDR3 has 17 residues. In germline, CDR1 is PRHDT, CDR2 FYEKMQ (reference sequence). Here the CDR3 reads CASSPIPGPGMNTEAFF. The DNA for the CDR3 is TGTGCCAGCAGCCCTATACCGGGGCCCGGGATGAACACTGAAGCTTTCTTT. Filled out from reference TRBV13 and TRBJ1-1, the complete variable domain reads AAGVIQSPRHLIKEKRETATLKCYPIPRHDTVYWYQQGPGQDPQFLISFYEKMQSDKGSIPDRFSAQQFSDYHSELNMSSLELGDSALYFCASSPIPGPGMNTEAFFGQGTRLTVV.

The chain recombines TRBV18 with TRBJ2-7, with 7 bases lining up with TRBD1. The germline V gene has CDR1 KGHSH and CDR2 LQKENI. Trimming took 6 bases from V and 6 from J; bases not matched to a gene: 8. The CDR3 runs to 13 residues. CDR3 bases: TGTGCCAGCTCTCCCGGACAGGCCTTCGAGCAGTACTTC. This sequence encodes CASSPGQAFEQYF.

The gene calls are TRBV2 and TRBJ2-5, with TRBD2 identical over 9 bases. J lost 9 bases, V lost 1 base, and 6 bases had no gene match. The germline gives CDR1 SNHLY, CDR2 FYNNEI. The CDR3 consists of 14 residues. The CDR3, as DNA: TGTGCCAGCAGTGAAGGGCTAGCGGGGAGAGCCCAGTACTTC. Its translation is CASSEGLAGRAQYF.

The CDR3 here is CASSPRAVYEQYF. In nucleotides, the CDR3 is TGTGCCAGCAGCCCAAGGGCCGTCTACGAGCAGTACTTC. V and J are TRBV3-1 (or the pseudogene TRBV3-2) and TRBJ2-7; D is unresolved. CDR3 length equals 13 residues. V was shortened by 4 bases and J by 3 bases, with 10 bases between the two germline ends. Per germline, CDR1 LGHDT and CDR2 YNNKEL (reference sequence).

The chain is built from TRBV12-3 or TRBV12-4 and TRBJ2-3; no firm D call. CDR3 size: 13 residues. Trimming stripped 6 bases from V and 2 bases from J, with 9 bases between. CDR3: CASSPGFTDTQYF. Written as DNA, the CDR3 is TGTGCCAGCAGCCCCGGTTTCACAGATACGCAGTATTTT.

The CDR3 sequence: CASRQVPSSGAFF. For the CDR3, the DNA is TGTGCCAGCCGACAGGTCCCTTCGTCGGGGGCTTTCTTT. The chain couples TRBV2 to TRBJ1-1; D possibly corresponds to TRBD1 (6 bases). CDR3 size: 13 residues. V was shortened by 8 bases and J by 11 bases, with 21 bases between the two germline ends. Per the germline V gene, CDR1 is SNHLY and CDR2 is FYNNEI.